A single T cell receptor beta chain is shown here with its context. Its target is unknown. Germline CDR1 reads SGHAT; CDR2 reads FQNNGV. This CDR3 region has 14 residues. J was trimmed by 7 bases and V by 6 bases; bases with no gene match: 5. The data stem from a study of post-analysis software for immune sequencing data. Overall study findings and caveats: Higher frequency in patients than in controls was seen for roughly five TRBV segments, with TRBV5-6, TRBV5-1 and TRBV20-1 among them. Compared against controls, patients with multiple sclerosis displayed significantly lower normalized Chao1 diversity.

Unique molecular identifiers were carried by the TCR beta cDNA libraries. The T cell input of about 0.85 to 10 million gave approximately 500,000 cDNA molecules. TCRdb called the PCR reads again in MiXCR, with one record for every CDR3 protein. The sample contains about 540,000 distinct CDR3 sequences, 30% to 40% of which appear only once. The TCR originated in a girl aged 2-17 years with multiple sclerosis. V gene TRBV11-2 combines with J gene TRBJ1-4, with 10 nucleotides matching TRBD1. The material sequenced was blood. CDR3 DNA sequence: TGTGCCAGCAGTTACGACAGGGGGCCTGAAAAACTGTTTTTT. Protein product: CASSYDRGPEKLFF.